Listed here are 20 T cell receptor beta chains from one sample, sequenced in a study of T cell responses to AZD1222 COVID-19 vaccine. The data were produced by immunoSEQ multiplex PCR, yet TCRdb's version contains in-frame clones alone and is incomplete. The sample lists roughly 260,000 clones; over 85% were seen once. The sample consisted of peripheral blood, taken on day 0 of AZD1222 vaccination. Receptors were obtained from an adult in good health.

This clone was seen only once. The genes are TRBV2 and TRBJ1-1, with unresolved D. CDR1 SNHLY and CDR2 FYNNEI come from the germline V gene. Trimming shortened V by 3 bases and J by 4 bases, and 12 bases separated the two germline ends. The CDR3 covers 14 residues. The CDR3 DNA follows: TGTGCCAGCAGTGATCGGGTGAGAGGCACTGAAGCTTTCTTT. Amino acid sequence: CASSDRVRGTEAFF.

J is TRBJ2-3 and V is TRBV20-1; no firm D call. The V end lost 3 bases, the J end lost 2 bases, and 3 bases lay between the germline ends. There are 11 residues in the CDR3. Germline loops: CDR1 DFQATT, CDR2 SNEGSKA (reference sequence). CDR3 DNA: TGCAGTGCTAGTTTCACAGATACGCAGTATTTT. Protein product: CSASFTDTQYF.

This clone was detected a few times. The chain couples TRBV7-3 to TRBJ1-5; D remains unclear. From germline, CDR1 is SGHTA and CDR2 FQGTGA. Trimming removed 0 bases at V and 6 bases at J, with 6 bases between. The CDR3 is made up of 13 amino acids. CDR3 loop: CASSLTHGQPQHF. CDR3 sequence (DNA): TGTGCCAGCAGCTTAACCCACGGTCAGCCCCAGCATTTT.

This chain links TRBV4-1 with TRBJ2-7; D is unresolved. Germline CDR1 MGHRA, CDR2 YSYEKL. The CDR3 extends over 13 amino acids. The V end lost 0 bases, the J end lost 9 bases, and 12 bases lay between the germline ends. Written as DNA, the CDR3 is TGCGCCAGCAGCCAAGACCGAACCAGTTCGCAGTACTTC. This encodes CASSQDRTSSQYF.

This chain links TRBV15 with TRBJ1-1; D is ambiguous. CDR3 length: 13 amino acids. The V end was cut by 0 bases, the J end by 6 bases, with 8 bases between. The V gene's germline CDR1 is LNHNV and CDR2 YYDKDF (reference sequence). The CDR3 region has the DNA TGTGCCACCAGCAGAGATCTGGTAGCTGAAGCTTTCTTT. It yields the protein CATSRDLVAEAFF.

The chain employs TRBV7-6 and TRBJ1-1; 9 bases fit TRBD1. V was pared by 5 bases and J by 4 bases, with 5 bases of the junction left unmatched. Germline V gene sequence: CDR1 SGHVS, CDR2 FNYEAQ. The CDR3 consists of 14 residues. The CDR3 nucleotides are TGTGCCAGCAGCCCCGACAGGGGGGTCACTGAAGCTTTCTTT. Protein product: CASSPDRGVTEAFF.

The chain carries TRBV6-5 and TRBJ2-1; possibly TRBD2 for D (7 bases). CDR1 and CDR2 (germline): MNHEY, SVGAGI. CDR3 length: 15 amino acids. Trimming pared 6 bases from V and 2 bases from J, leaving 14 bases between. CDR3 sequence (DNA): TGTGCCAGCAGGAAGGGAGGGGGTCCCTACAATGAGCAGTTCTTC. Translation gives CASRKGGGPYNEQFF.

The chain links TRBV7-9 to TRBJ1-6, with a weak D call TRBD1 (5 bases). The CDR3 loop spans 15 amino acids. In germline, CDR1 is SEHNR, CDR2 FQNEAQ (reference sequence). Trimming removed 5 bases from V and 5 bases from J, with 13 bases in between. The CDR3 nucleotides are TGTGCCAGCAGCCCAGGACACTCAAATAATTCACCCCTCCACTTT. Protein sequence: CASSPGHSNNSPLHF.

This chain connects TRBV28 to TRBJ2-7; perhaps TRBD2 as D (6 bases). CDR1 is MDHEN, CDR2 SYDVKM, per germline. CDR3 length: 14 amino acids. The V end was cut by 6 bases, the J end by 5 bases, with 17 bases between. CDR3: CASRMMGGYNEQYF. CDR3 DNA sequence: TGTGCCAGCAGGATGATGGGAGGATACAACGAGCAGTACTTC. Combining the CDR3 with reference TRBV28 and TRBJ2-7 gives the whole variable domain DVKVTQSSRYLVKRTGEKVFLECVQDMDHENMFWYRQDPGLGLRLIYFSYDVKMKEKGDIPEGYSVSREKKERFSLILESASTNQTSMYLCASRMMGGYNEQYFGPGTRLTVT.

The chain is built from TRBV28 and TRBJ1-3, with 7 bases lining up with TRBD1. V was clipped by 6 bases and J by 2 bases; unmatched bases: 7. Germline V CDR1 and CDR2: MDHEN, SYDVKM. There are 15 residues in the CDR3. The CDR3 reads CASSRGGVTGNTIYF. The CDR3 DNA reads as TGTGCCAGCAGCAGGGGGGGGGTCACTGGAAACACCATATATTTT. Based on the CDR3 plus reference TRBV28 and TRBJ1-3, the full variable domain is DVKVTQSSRYLVKRTGEKVFLECVQDMDHENMFWYRQDPGLGLRLIYFSYDVKMKEKGDIPEGYSVSREKKERFSLILESASTNQTSMYLCASSRGGVTGNTIYFGEGSWLTVV.

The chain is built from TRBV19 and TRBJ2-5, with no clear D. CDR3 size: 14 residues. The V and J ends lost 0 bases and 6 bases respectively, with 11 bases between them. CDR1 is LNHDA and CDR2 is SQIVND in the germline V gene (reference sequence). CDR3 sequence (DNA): TGTGCCAGTAGTATAGATCTAGGGAAGAAGACCCAGTACTTC. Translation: CASSIDLGKKTQYF.

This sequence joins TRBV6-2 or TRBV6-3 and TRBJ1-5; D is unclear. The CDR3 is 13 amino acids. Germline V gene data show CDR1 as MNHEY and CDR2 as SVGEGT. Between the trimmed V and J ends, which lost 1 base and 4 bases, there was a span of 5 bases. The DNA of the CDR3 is TGTGCCAGCAGTTACTTGGGGAATCAGCCCCAGCATTTT. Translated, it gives CASSYLGNQPQHF.

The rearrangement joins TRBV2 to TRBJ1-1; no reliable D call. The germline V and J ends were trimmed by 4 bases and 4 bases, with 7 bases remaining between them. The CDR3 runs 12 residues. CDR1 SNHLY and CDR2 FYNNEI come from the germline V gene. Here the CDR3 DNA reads TGTGCCAGCAGTGTATTTGGCACTGAAGCTTTCTTT. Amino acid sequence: CASSVFGTEAFF.

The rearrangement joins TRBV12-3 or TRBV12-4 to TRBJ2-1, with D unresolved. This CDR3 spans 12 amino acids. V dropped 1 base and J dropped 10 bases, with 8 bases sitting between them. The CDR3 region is CASSLVGAEQFF. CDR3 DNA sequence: TGTGCCAGCAGTTTAGTGGGCGCGGAGCAGTTCTTC.

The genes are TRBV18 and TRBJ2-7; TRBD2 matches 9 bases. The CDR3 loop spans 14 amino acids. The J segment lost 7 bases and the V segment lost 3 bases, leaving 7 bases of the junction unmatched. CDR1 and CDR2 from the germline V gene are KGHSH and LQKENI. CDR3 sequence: CASSPVSGSREQYF. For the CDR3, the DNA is TGTGCCAGCTCACCGGTTAGCGGGAGTAGGGAGCAGTACTTC.

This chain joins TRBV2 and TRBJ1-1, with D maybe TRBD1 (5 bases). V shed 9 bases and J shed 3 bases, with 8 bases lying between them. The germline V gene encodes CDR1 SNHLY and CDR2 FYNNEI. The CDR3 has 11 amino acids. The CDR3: CARTVDTEAFF. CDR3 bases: TGTGCCAGGACAGTCGACACTGAAGCTTTCTTT.

The CDR3 nucleotides are TGTGCCAGCAGTTTAATGGGGGCAGGAGAAAAACTGTTTTTT. It translates to CASSLMGAGEKLFF. The rearrangement uses TRBV27 and TRBJ1-4; D may be TRBD1 (6 bases). Germline loops: CDR1 MNHEY, CDR2 SMNVEV (reference sequence). The CDR3 totals 14 residues. Trimming removed 2 bases at V and 8 bases at J, with 12 bases between.

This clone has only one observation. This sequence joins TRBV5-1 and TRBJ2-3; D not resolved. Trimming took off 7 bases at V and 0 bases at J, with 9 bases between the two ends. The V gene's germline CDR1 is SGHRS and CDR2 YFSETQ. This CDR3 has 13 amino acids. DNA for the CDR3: TGCGCCAGCGGCCCCGGAAGCACAGATACGCAGTATTTT. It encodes CASGPGSTDTQYF.

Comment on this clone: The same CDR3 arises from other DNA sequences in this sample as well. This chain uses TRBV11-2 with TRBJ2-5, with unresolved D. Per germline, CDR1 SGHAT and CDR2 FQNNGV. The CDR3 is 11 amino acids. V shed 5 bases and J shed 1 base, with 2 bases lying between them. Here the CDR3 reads CASSAQETQYF. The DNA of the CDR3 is TGTGCCAGCAGCGCCCAAGAGACCCAGTACTTC.

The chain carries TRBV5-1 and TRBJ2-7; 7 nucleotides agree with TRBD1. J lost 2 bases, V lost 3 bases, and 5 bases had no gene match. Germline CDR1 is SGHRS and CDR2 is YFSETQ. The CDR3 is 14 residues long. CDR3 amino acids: CASSWGTDAYEQYF. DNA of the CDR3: TGCGCCAGCAGCTGGGGGACAGACGCCTACGAGCAGTACTTC. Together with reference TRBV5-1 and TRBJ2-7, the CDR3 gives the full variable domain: KAGVTQTPRYLIKTRGQQVTLSCSPISGHRSVSWYQQTPGQGLQFLFEYFSETQRNKGNFPGRFSGRQFSNSRSEMNVSTLELGDSALYLCASSWGTDAYEQYFGPGTRLTVT.